The next 2 T cell receptor beta chains were all read from a single sample in a study of molecular identifiers for immune sequencing clone quantification. TCRdb processed the PCR reads anew with MiXCR; each CDR3 protein has one entry. The table has 85,000 to 130,000 distinct CDR3 sequences, under 40% seen once; the top ten hold around 3.9%. Material: naive CD8+ T cells from blood, with Jurkat cell RNA spiked in. As for subset: FACS-sorted CD8+CD4-CCR7+CD45RA+ naive T cells. All receptors derive from a human donor in good health. Some libraries in this study had Jurkat cell RNA spiked in.

This clonotype was picked up many times. The chain joins TRBV7-9 to TRBJ1-4; perhaps TRBD1 as D (5 bases). CDR1 SEHNR and CDR2 FQNEAQ come from the germline V gene (reference sequence). The CDR3 consists of 17 residues. V lost 4 bases, J lost 1 base, and 16 bases lay in between. Here the CDR3 reads CASSYASRVGTNEKLFF. The CDR3 bases are TGTGCCAGCAGCTACGCATCCAGGGTGGGAACTAATGAAAAACTGTTTTTT. Supplemented by reference TRBV7-9 and TRBJ1-4, the full variable domain reads DTGVSQNPRHKITKRGQNVTFRCDPISEHNRLYWYRQTLGQGPEFLTYFQNEAQLEKSRLLSDRFSAERPKGSFSTLEIQRTEQGDSAMYLCASSYASRVGTNEKLFFGSGTQLSVL.

This clonotype was counted only a few times. The chain combines TRBV20-1 with TRBJ1-2; the D is unclear. Germline loops: CDR1 DFQATT, CDR2 SNEGSKA (reference sequence). The germline V and J ends were trimmed by 1 base and 2 bases, with 17 bases remaining between them. There are 16 residues in the CDR3. The CDR3 DNA is TGCAGTGCTAGAGTACCGGCCAAAGGAGGGAACTATGGCTACACCTTC. Protein: CSARVPAKGGNYGYTF.